The 24 T cell receptor beta chains in this list originate from one sample, sequenced in a study of shared clonotypes between healthy human individuals. The method was immunoSEQ multiplex PCR; TCRdb's version includes in-frame clones alone and lacks a portion of them. The repertoire holds 600,000 or so clones, with 85% to 95% as singletons. CD45RO-negative, CCR7-selected cells formed the naive CD8 fraction, which excluded terminally differentiated effector memory CD45RA+ cells. Sequenced input: naive CD8+ T cells sorted from blood. The receptors were sampled from a woman between 25 and 40 years old in good health.

The chain has TRBV30 and TRBJ1-2; D unresolved. Trimming left V 0 bases short and J 2 bases short, with 7 bases between. The germline V gene encodes CDR1 GTSNPN and CDR2 SVGIG (reference sequence). This CDR3 is built from 13 residues. The DNA of the CDR3 is TGTGCCTGGAGTGTAGGGTTGAACTATGGCTACACCTTC. It specifies CAWSVGLNYGYTF.

The rearrangement uses TRBV13 and TRBJ2-1; unclear D gene. Deletions cut 4 bases from V and 10 bases from J, with 14 bases between. This CDR3 has 13 residues. Germline V gene sequence: CDR1 PRHDT, CDR2 FYEKMQ (reference sequence). The CDR3, as DNA: TGTGCCAGCAGCTGGGCACGGTCAAACGAGCAGTTCTTC. Its translation: CASSWARSNEQFF.

The chain has TRBV5-6 and TRBJ1-2; 9 bases align to TRBD1. With V trimmed by 4 bases and J by 8 bases, 12 bases remained unmatched. This CDR3 has 15 amino acids. Germline CDR1 reads SGHDT; CDR2 reads YYEEEE. The CDR3 protein is CASSGPRDRAGGYTF. In DNA, the CDR3 is TGTGCCAGCAGCGGGCCCCGGGACAGGGCTGGCGGCTACACCTTC.

The genes are TRBV25-1 and TRBJ2-1, with D perhaps TRBD1 (5 bases). The V gene lost 3 bases and the J gene lost 4 bases, with 7 bases spanning the gap. Germline V gene data show CDR1 as MGHDK and CDR2 as SYGVNS. This CDR3 region has 13 residues. CDR3 residues: CASSEQGYNEQFF. The CDR3 DNA is TGTGCCAGCAGTGAGCAGGGTTACAATGAGCAGTTCTTC.

This chain links TRBV13 with TRBJ2-7; 13 bases line up with TRBD2. Germline V gives CDR1 PRHDT, CDR2 FYEKMQ (reference sequence). The CDR3 sequence is 15 residues long. J lost 6 bases, V lost 5 bases, and 7 bases had no gene match. Here the CDR3 reads CASSPRTSGRGEQYF. CDR3 nucleotides: TGTGCCAGCAGCCCCCGGACTAGCGGGAGAGGCGAGCAGTACTTC.

V usage is TRBV27 and J usage is TRBJ2-1; a weak D match, TRBD2 (5 bases). The germline V gene encodes CDR1 MNHEY and CDR2 SMNVEV (reference sequence). This CDR3 is built from 15 residues. The ends were cut back, 6 bases at V and 1 base at J, with 13 bases in the middle. In DNA, the CDR3 is TGTGCCAGCAGGGTTGGAGGTGTGTCCTACAATGAGCAGTTCTTC. It yields the protein CASRVGGVSYNEQFF.

The rearrangement links TRBV5-1 to TRBJ2-7; 8 bases align to TRBD2. Losses at the gene ends were 2 bases for V and 2 bases for J; bases not matched to a gene: 6. Germline-derived CDR1 and CDR2 are SGHRS and YFSETQ. This CDR3 is built from 15 residues. The CDR3 spells CASSFSGSAPYEQYF. CDR3 DNA: TGCGCCAGCAGCTTCAGCGGGAGCGCACCCTACGAGCAGTACTTC.

The chain links TRBV2 to TRBJ2-7; 7 bases map to TRBD2. There are 13 residues in the CDR3. Per germline, CDR1 SNHLY and CDR2 FYNNEI. With 6 bases clipped from V and 0 bases from J, the junction kept 2 bases outside the gene matches. The CDR3 sequence: CASRGGDSYEQYF. In nucleotides, the CDR3 is TGTGCCAGCAGGGGGGGGGACTCCTACGAGCAGTACTTC.

The chain carries TRBV19 and TRBJ1-2, with 8 bases lining up with TRBD1. V was pared by 10 bases and J by 0 bases, with 10 bases of the junction left unmatched. The CDR3 consists of 15 residues. Germline V gives CDR1 LNHDA, CDR2 SQIVND (reference sequence). CDR3 loop: CATQPGTGSNYGYTF. CDR3 bases: TGTGCCACCCAGCCCGGGACAGGCTCTAACTATGGCTACACCTTC.

The chain couples TRBV7-2 to TRBJ1-2; D gene uncertain. CDR1 and CDR2 from the germline V gene are SGHTA and FQGNSA. Trimming left V 1 base short and J 7 bases short, with 10 bases between. This CDR3 region has 13 residues. Written as DNA, the CDR3 is TGTGCCAGCAGCTTAGGGTTCGTGGTTGGCTACACCTTC. Residues: CASSLGFVVGYTF.

This chain uses TRBV6-6 with TRBJ2-7, with TRBD2 matching 8 bases. This CDR3 contains 16 residues. Germline V gene lookup returns CDR1 MNHNY and CDR2 SVGAGI (reference sequence). The V gene end was trimmed by 6 bases and the J gene end by 0 bases; junction bases not matched to a gene: 10. The CDR3 DNA follows: TGTGCCAGCAGCCCTAGTAGCGGGACCATCTCCTACGAGCAGTACTTC. Protein product: CASSPSSGTISYEQYF.

The CDR3 reads CASSLGTASYTEAFF. DNA for the CDR3: TGTGCCAGCAGCTTGGGGACGGCCAGTTACACTGAAGCTTTCTTT. The chain uses TRBV5-4 and TRBJ1-1; no definite D call. The CDR3 is 15 amino acids. The germline CDR1 and CDR2 sequences are SGHNT and YYREEE (reference sequence). V lost 0 bases to trimming and J lost 3 bases, with 12 bases between them. Full variable domain (outside the CDR3, taken from reference TRBV5-4 and TRBJ1-1): ETGVTQSPTHLIKTRGQQVTLRCSSQSGHNTVSWYQQALGQGPQFIFQYYREEENGRGNFPPRFSGLQFPNYSSELNVNALELDDSALYLCASSLGTASYTEAFFGQGTRLTVV.

As to this clone: One end of the junction varies from germline; a read error may be responsible. This rearrangement joins TRBV2 to TRBJ2-1; TRBD2 is a possible D gene (6 bases). This CDR3 is built from 15 residues. CDR1 and CDR2 from the germline V gene are SNHLY and FYNNEI. CDR3 in amino acids: CASREGRGLYNEQFF. The CDR3 nucleotides read TGTGCCAGCAGGGAAGGGCGGGGCCTGTACAATGAGCAGTTCTTC.

The gene calls are TRBV5-1 and TRBJ2-7; D might be TRBD2 (5 bases). The ends were cut back, 0 bases at V and 2 bases at J, with 12 bases in the middle. In germline, CDR1 is SGHRS, CDR2 YFSETQ. The CDR3 runs to 15 residues. CDR3 region: CASSLVADSPYEQYF. CDR3 coding DNA: TGCGCCAGCAGCTTGGTTGCGGACTCCCCCTACGAGCAGTACTTC. The whole variable domain, filled in from reference TRBV5-1 and TRBJ2-7, reads KAGVTQTPRYLIKTRGQQVTLSCSPISGHRSVSWYQQTPGQGLQFLFEYFSETQRNKGNFPGRFSGRQFSNSRSEMNVSTLELGDSALYLCASSLVADSPYEQYFGPGTRLTVT.

The rearrangement joins TRBV2 to TRBJ1-1; TRBD1 is a possible D gene (5 bases). Germline values: CDR1 SNHLY, CDR2 FYNNEI. Trimming left V 2 bases short and J 7 bases short, with 23 bases between. The CDR3 has 17 residues. The CDR3 here is CASSEWENLLGTGEAFF. In DNA, the CDR3 is TGTGCCAGCAGTGAATGGGAAAATTTGCTCGGGACGGGTGAAGCTTTCTTT. The whole variable domain, filled in from reference TRBV2 and TRBJ1-1, reads EPEVTQTPSHQVTQMGQEVILRCVPISNHLYFYWYRQILGQKVEFLVSFYNNEISEKSEIFDDQFSVERPDGSNFTLKIRSTKLEDSAMYFCASSEWENLLGTGEAFFGQGTRLTVV.

This clone has just a few counts. The genes are TRBV11-2 and TRBJ2-7, with 8 bases fitting TRBD1. The V gene's germline CDR1 is SGHAT and CDR2 FQNNGV. The CDR3 has 15 residues. V dropped 5 bases and J dropped 2; count of bases not matched to a gene: 8. CDR3 residues: CASSQTGRGPYEQYF. CDR3 DNA sequence: TGTGCCAGCAGCCAGACCGGCAGGGGGCCCTACGAGCAGTACTTC.

The chain couples TRBV14 to TRBJ2-1; D gene uncertain. This CDR3 is built from 12 residues. Looked up from germline, CDR1 is SGHDN and CDR2 is FVKESK. The V end lost 4 bases, the J end lost 7 bases, and 8 bases lay between the germline ends. Written as DNA, the CDR3 is TGTGCCAGCAGCCCCACCGGGAATGAGCAGTTCTTC. Encoded protein: CASSPTGNEQFF. Together with reference TRBV14 and TRBJ2-1, the CDR3 gives the full variable domain: EAGVTQFPSHSVIEKGQTVTLRCDPISGHDNLYWYRRVMGKEIKFLLHFVKESKQDESGMPNNRFLAERTGGTYSTLKVQPAELEDSGVYFCASSPTGNEQFFGPGTRLTVL.

The rearrangement joins TRBV10-2 to TRBJ2-7; tentative D call: TRBD2 (7 bases). Per germline, CDR1 WSHSY and CDR2 SAAADI. This CDR3 spans 13 amino acids. V was trimmed by 6 bases and J by 2 bases, leaving 11 bases between them. The CDR3 DNA sequence: TGCGCCAGCAGCACAGGGAGGGCCTACGAGCAGTACTTC. It yields the protein CASSTGRAYEQYF.

This clone came up a few times. V is TRBV4-1 and J is TRBJ1-5; 7 bases are a match to TRBD1. CDR1 and CDR2 from the germline V gene are MGHRA and YSYEKL. The CDR3 runs 18 residues. Unmatched junction bases numbered 12, after V lost 1 base and J lost 3 bases. The CDR3: CASSQARILDRNNQPQHF. The DNA of the CDR3 is TGCGCCAGCAGCCAAGCCCGGATCCTGGACAGGAACAATCAGCCCCAGCATTTT.

The rearrangement links TRBV2 to TRBJ2-1; the match to TRBD1 covers 9 bases. Per germline, CDR1 SNHLY and CDR2 FYNNEI. V dropped 2 bases and J dropped 7; count of bases not matched to a gene: 15. This CDR3 comprises 18 residues. The CDR3: CASSEWTGAAYGLNEQFF. The DNA for the CDR3 is TGTGCCAGCAGTGAATGGACAGGGGCTGCGTACGGGCTTAATGAGCAGTTCTTC.

In nucleotides, the CDR3 is TGCGCCAGCAGCCAGGACCAAGGACAGTTCTCTGGAAACACCATATATTTT. Protein: CASSQDQGQFSGNTIYF. V is TRBV4-1 and J is TRBJ1-3; D is perhaps TRBD1 (6 bases). Germline CDR1 reads MGHRA; CDR2 reads YSYEKL. The CDR3 has 17 residues. The V and J ends lost 3 bases and 0 bases respectively, with 15 bases between them.

The genes are TRBV9 and TRBJ2-7; possible D gene TRBD1, 6 bases. The ends were cut back, 4 bases at V and 5 bases at J, with 16 bases in the middle. The CDR3 runs to 14 residues. Germline V gene data show CDR1 as SGDLS and CDR2 as YYNGEE. For the CDR3, the DNA is TGTGCCAGCAGCTCCGGGACACTTTTCCACGAGCAGTACTTC. Translated, it gives CASSSGTLFHEQYF.

J is TRBJ2-7 and V is TRBV19; no reliable D call. Between the trimmed V and J ends, which lost 9 bases and 0 bases, there was a span of 12 bases. This CDR3 spans 13 amino acids. The germline V gene encodes CDR1 LNHDA and CDR2 SQIVND (reference sequence). The DNA of the CDR3 is TGTGCCAGCGCGGACGTTAGCTCCTACGAGCAGTACTTC. This encodes CASADVSSYEQYF.

This chain uses TRBV5-4 with TRBJ1-2; 7 bases align to TRBD1. CDR1 SGHNT and CDR2 YYREEE come from the germline V gene (reference sequence). This CDR3 has 13 residues. Unmatched junction bases numbered 9, after V lost 9 bases and J lost 4 bases. CDR3 sequence: CATRQGSLYGYTF. In DNA form, the CDR3 reads TGTGCCACCCGACAGGGATCCCTCTATGGCTACACCTTC.